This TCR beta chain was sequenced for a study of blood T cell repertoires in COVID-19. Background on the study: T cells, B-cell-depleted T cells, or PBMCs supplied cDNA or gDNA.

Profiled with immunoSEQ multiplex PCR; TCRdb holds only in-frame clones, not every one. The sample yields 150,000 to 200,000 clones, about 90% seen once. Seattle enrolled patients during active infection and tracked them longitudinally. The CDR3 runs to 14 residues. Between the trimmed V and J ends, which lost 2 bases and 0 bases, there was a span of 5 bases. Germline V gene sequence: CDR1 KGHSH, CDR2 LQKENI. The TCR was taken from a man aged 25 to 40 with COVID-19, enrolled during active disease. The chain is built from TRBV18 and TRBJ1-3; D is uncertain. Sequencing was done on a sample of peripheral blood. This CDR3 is CASSPGSSGNTIYF. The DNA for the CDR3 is TGTGCCAGCTCACCAGGGAGCTCTGGAAACACCATATATTTT.